This TCR beta chain stems from a study of cytomegalovirus exposure and HLA in healthy donors. On the study more broadly: Within an early data release were about 85 million unique TCRs drawn from HLA-typed donors. Ancestry clustering placed about 80% of a few hundred genotyped donors in the Caucasian-associated cluster. General study results and limits: Later analysis suggested links between common viral pathogens and several top significant clusters.

Details on this clone: The target antigen is unknown.

The CDR3 totals 15 residues. Trimming took off 3 bases at V and 5 bases at J, with 14 bases between the two ends. Germline V gene data show CDR1 as SGHVS and CDR2 as FNYEAQ. 60 Vbeta and 13 Jbeta primers were used in PCR. The data were produced by immunoSEQ multiplex PCR, yet TCRdb's version contains in-frame clones alone and is incomplete. Here the sample spans around 190,000 clones, around 82% being singletons. The sequence derives from a man aged 35 to 55 in good health and CMV-seropositive. Sequencing input: PBMCs. V usage is TRBV7-6 and J usage is TRBJ1-5; D possibly corresponds to TRBD1 (5 bases). CDR3 sequence: CASSLGGGYHQPQHF. The CDR3 nucleotides read TGTGCCAGCAGCTTGGGGGGAGGGTATCATCAGCCCCAGCATTTT.